The entry that follows covers one T cell receptor beta chain sequence. Its specificity is not known. As the CDR3 is not closed by the conserved phenylalanine or tryptophan, this likely results from a read error. Those patients with uncontrolled infection, other autoimmune disease, pregnancy or lactation were excluded. This record comes from a study of T cells in Graves' hyperthyroidism and ophthalmopathy. Study at large: Initial diagnosis, before any treatment, was when peripheral blood was collected. General study findings and limits: Appearing also in blood were most of the thyroid clonotypes expanded above 0.001.

The germline CDR1 and CDR2 sequences are SGHRS and YFSETQ. The CDR3 is made up of 13 amino acids. V was clipped by 3 bases and J by 2 bases, with 6 bases between them. TCR beta CDR3 sequences were amplified from RNA transcripts. Initially, a first-round RT-PCR of the TCR CDR3 employed the HTBI primer set. One entry per CDR3 protein results from TCRdb running MiXCR on the multiplex PCR reads. The sample carries 650,000 to 750,000 distinct CDR3 sequences, around 13% recorded once. Sequenced material: blood. The chain uses TRBV5-1 and TRBJ2-1; possible D gene TRBD1, 5 bases. The sequence came from a woman aged 18-35 years with Graves' hyperthyroidism. Written as DNA, the CDR3 is TGCGCCAGCAGCTCCAGGGCCTACAATGAGCAGTTCCTC. As protein: CASSSRAYNEQFL.